Sequencing of this T cell receptor (beta chain) was carried out in a study of cytomegalovirus exposure and HLA in healthy donors. Study-level results: A subsequent analysis found that TCR clusters from the first cohort also tended to co-occur in the 90 to 150 validation repertoires, with 94% of cluster scores above 0. In vitro testing confirmed three CMV-associated chains as specific for CMV antigens. TCR beta chains numbering more than 150 were designated cytomegalovirus-associated.

The CDR3 is made up of 17 amino acids. Germline lookup yields CDR1 MNHEY and CDR2 SMNVEV (reference sequence). The V and J ends lost 4 bases and 5 bases, in that order; junction bases with no gene match: 10. Remarks on this clone: Its specificity is unknown.

The assay was immunoSEQ multiplex PCR, and TCRdb's table has in-frame clones only and misses some. This repertoire shows 110,000 or so clones, roughly 88% found once; its top ten account for about 1.8%. This rearrangement joins TRBV27 to TRBJ2-5; 13 bases agree with TRBD2. This receptor was obtained from a man aged 18 to 30 in good health and CMV-seronegative. Sequencing used PBMCs. CDR3 residues: CASSSLTSGRAAETQYF. CDR3 DNA: TGTGCCAGCAGTTCCCTTACTAGCGGGAGGGCCGCGGAGACCCAGTACTTC.